This T cell receptor (beta chain) came from a study of tumor-infiltrating lymphocytes in primary liver carcinoma. Concerning this clonotype: Its target is unknown. The conserved closing phenylalanine or tryptophan is absent in this CDR3, likely reflecting a read error.

Priming with a constant-region primer yielded TCR beta cDNA from roughly 500 ng total RNA. Slightly modified ARM-PCR served as the procedure for the TCR beta libraries. These libraries came from three rounds of nested multiplex PCR. Each of the first two PCR rounds ran approximately 11 cycles with TRBV1-TRBV30 forward and C-beta reverse primers. Each CDR3 protein gets one entry after TCRdb re-called the multiplex PCR reads with MiXCR. There are some 120,000 distinct CDR3 sequences in the sample; 64% occur only once, and 8.4% lies in the top ten. Extraction of RNA together with DNA used 20-30 mg of unsorted bulk tissue. The CDR3 runs to 15 residues. From germline, CDR1 is SGHNT and CDR2 YENEEA. The study, taken as a whole, reports: Tumor specimens were characterized by a significantly higher top-250-clone fraction than blood (p = 0.039).

The receptor was isolated from a woman between 55 and 75 years old with primary liver carcinoma and hepatitis B virus infection. The chain joins TRBV11-3 to TRBJ2-1; 8 positions agree with TRBD2. What was sequenced was liver tumor tissue from sampling region 3. Subset in this sample: tumor region T3, left-lateral pole. Here the CDR3 DNA reads TGTACCAGCAGCCCTCGGGGTAGCGGGAACAAAGAGCAGTTCATC. Amino acids: CTSSPRGSGNKEQFI.